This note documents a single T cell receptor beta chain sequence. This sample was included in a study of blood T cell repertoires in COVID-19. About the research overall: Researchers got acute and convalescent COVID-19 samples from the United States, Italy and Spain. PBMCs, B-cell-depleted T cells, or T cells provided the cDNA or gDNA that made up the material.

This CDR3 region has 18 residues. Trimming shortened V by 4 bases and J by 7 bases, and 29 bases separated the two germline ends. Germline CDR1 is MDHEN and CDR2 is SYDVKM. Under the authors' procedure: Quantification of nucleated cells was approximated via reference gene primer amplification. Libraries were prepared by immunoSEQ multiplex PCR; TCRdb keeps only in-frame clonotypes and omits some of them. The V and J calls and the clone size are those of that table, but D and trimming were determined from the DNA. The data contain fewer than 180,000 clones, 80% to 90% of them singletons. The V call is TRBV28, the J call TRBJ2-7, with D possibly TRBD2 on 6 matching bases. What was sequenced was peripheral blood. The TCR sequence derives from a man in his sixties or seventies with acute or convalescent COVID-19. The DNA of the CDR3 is TGTGCCAGCAGTTCGGGAGTGGGTAATGCAGGTGCCACCGGGGAGCAGTACTTC. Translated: CASSSGVGNAGATGEQYF.